These T cell receptor beta chains were read from a single sample in a study of blood T cell repertoires in COVID-19. TCRdb's copy holds only in-frame clones and misses some; the assay was immunoSEQ multiplex PCR. The profile shows 490,000 or so clones, around 89% of them singletons. Sequencing was performed on PBMCs or T cells enriched from blood (not recorded which). These receptor sequences come from a woman between 40 and 50 years old who had recovered from COVID-19. Each CDR3 is given with its conserved first and last residue. Each record gives: clone size, V gene, D gene, J gene, CDR3 DNA, CDR3 protein. D genes are given only for firm matches. Size is stated for part of the rows, as once, few or many counts, or as a class when the clone is expanded.

size: -; V: TRBV15; D: -; J: TRBJ1-3; DNA: TGTGCCACCAGCAGAGGCAGGGGAGGAAACACCATATATTTT; CDR3: CATSRGRGGNTIYF
size: -; V: TRBV15; D: -; J: TRBJ1-2; DNA: TGTGCCACCAGCAGAGATCCGAGTTCTGGTGGCTACACCTTC; CDR3: CATSRDPSSGGYTF
size: -; V: TRBV19; D: -; J: TRBJ1-6; DNA: TGTGCCATAAAGAGGCCAGGGGTGTTGGATTCACCCCTCCACTTT; CDR3: CAIKRPGVLDSPLHF
size: -; V: TRBV5-4; D: -; J: TRBJ1-2; DNA: TGTGCCAGCAGCCCACTTGCAAACTATGGCTACACCTTC; CDR3: CASSPLANYGYTF
size: -; V: TRBV6-5; D: TRBD2; J: TRBJ2-3; DNA: TGTGCCAGCATTGTTAGCGGGTGGGGGACAGATACGCAGTATTTT; CDR3: CASIVSGWGTDTQYF
size: -; V: TRBV19; D: -; J: TRBJ2-5; DNA: TGTGCCAGTAGTATTGTGGCCAGACAAGAGACCCAGTACTTC; CDR3: CASSIVARQETQYF
size: -; V: TRBV6-5; D: -; J: TRBJ1-1; DNA: TGTGCCAGCAGTTATTTAAGCCGCTTCACTGAAGCTTTCTTT; CDR3: CASSYLSRFTEAFF
size: -; V: TRBV2; D: TRBD1; J: TRBJ1-6; DNA: TGTGCCAGCAGATTGGACAGGGGTAATTCACCCCTCCACTTT; CDR3: CASRLDRGNSPLHF
size: -; V: TRBV7-9; D: TRBD1; J: TRBJ2-7; DNA: TGTGCCAGCAGCTTAATCCCACAGGGGGTCACCTACGAGCAGTACTTC; CDR3: CASSLIPQGVTYEQYF
size: -; V: TRBV18; D: -; J: TRBJ2-1; DNA: TGTGCCAGCTCAGCCTCAATATCGAGCTCCTACAATGAGCAGTTCTTC; CDR3: CASSASISSSYNEQFF
size: -; V: TRBV6-6; D: -; J: TRBJ1-1; DNA: TGTGCCAGCATGAGCGGCCGATCTGAAGCTTTCTTT; CDR3: CASMSGRSEAFF
size: -; V: TRBV5-1; D: -; J: TRBJ1-1; DNA: TGCGCCAGCAAGGACACCCTAAACACTGAAGCTTTCTTT; CDR3: CASKDTLNTEAFF
size: -; V: TRBV4-3; D: TRBD2; J: TRBJ2-7; DNA: TGCGCCAGCAGCCAAGAGCGGGAGGGCTCCTACGAGCAGTACTTC; CDR3: CASSQEREGSYEQYF
size: -; V: TRBV5-1; D: -; J: TRBJ2-3; DNA: TGCGCCAGCAGCCAAATTCCCGGAGGGGGCACAGATACGCAGTATTTT; CDR3: CASSQIPGGGTDTQYF
size: -; V: TRBV9; D: TRBD1; J: TRBJ1-2; DNA: TGTGCCAGCAGCCTACCCCTGACAGGGGGTTATGGCTACACCTTC; CDR3: CASSLPLTGGYGYTF
size: -; V: TRBV7-6; D: TRBD1; J: TRBJ2-5; DNA: TGTGCCAGCAGCTGGGGACAGGGGGTGCAAGAGACCCAGTACTTC; CDR3: CASSWGQGVQETQYF
size: -; V: TRBV6-5; D: -; J: TRBJ2-3; DNA: TGTGCCAGCAGTAACCAGGAGGGGATAGATACGCAGTATTTT; CDR3: CASSNQEGIDTQYF
size: -; V: TRBV5-4; D: -; J: TRBJ1-1; DNA: TGTGCCAGCAGCTTGGCACGGGCTGAAGCTTTCTTT; CDR3: CASSLARAEAFF
size: -; V: TRBV28; D: -; J: TRBJ1-2; DNA: TGTGCCAGCAGTTTATCGACAGTTAACTATGGCTACACCTTC; CDR3: CASSLSTVNYGYTF
size: -; V: TRBV27; D: -; J: TRBJ2-2; DNA: TGTGCCAGCAGCCCCACCCGCACAGGTCCGAACACCGGGGAGCTGTTTTTT; CDR3: CASSPTRTGPNTGELFF
size: -; V: TRBV4-1; D: -; J: TRBJ2-7; DNA: TGCGCCAGCAGCCCCTTCTCAGCCTCGCGGGGCGAGCAGTACTTC; CDR3: CASSPFSASRGEQYF
size: -; V: TRBV4-3; D: TRBD2; J: TRBJ2-3; DNA: TGCGCCAGCAGCCAAGATTTCCTAGCGGGAGGACAAGATACGCAGTATTTT; CDR3: CASSQDFLAGGQDTQYF
size: -; V: TRBV27; D: TRBD1; J: TRBJ2-7; DNA: TGTGCCAGCAGTTCCTCCGGGACAGGGTTCTACGAGCAGTACTTC; CDR3: CASSSSGTGFYEQYF
size: once; V: TRBV3-1/TRBV3-2; D: TRBD1; J: TRBJ2-5; DNA: TGTGCCAGCAGCCCCACCCCGGGACAGGAAGAGACCCAGTACTTC; CDR3: CASSPTPGQEETQYF
size: -; V: TRBV6-5; D: TRBD1; J: TRBJ1-2; DNA: TGTGCCAGCAGGCTCACAGGGGACAACTATGGCTACACCTTC; CDR3: CASRLTGDNYGYTF
size: few; V: TRBV5-6; D: -; J: TRBJ2-7; DNA: TGTGCCAGCAGCTCCTTTACTGGGGGGGCAACCTACGAGCAGTACTTC; CDR3: CASSSFTGGATYEQYF
size: -; V: TRBV11-2; D: -; J: TRBJ1-1; DNA: TGTGCCAGCAGCTTAGTAGACCCGGGTCGGTGGGGGGCTGAAGCTTTCTTT; CDR3: CASSLVDPGRWGAEAFF
size: -; V: TRBV18; D: TRBD1; J: TRBJ2-7; DNA: TGTGCCAGCTCACCACTTGGACAGGCATCCTACGAGCAGTACTTC; CDR3: CASSPLGQASYEQYF
size: -; V: TRBV20-1; D: -; J: TRBJ2-7; DNA: TGCAGTGGGCGGGGCGGATACGAGCAGTACTTC; CDR3: CSGRGGYEQYF
size: -; V: TRBV7-2; D: TRBD1; J: TRBJ1-2; DNA: TGTGCCAGCAGCGCCCCGACAGGGGGCAGCTATGGCTACACCTTC; CDR3: CASSAPTGGSYGYTF
size: -; V: TRBV5-4; D: TRBD2; J: TRBJ2-7; DNA: TGTGCCAGCAGCGGGGGGGAAGGTAGCGGGAGAGCCAATGCTGGGTACGAGCAGTACTTC; CDR3: CASSGGEGSGRANAGYEQYF